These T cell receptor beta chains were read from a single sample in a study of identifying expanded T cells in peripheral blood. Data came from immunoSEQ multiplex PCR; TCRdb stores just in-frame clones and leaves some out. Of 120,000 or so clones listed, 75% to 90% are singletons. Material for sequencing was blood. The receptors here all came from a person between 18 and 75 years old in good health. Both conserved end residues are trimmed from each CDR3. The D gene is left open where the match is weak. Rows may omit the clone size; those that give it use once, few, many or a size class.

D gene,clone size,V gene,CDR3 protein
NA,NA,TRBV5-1,ASSLAQSSYPYEQY
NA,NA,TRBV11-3,ASSLSLGMNTEAF
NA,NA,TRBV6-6,ASKGETQY
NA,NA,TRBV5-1,ASRPRDRNTEAF
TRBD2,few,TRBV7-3,ASSPGGGPTDTQY
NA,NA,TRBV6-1,ASSDQGNTEAF
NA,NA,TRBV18,ASSLQGQETQY
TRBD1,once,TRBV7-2,ASSLAPGGIGEAF
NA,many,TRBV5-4,ASSHDWNTEAF
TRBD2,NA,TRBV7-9,ASSPSRGGRTDTQY
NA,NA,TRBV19,ASSIGTGNTIY
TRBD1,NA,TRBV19,ASSSNFRDRGTYEQY
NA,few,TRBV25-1,ASSDARGGNSPLH
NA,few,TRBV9,ASSTAWTNNQPQH
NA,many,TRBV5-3,ARSLAGRPSSYNEQF
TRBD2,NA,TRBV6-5,ASSTGTSGGKEQY
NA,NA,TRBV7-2,ASSLIPGDGYT
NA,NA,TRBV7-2,ASSLFGGELNIQY
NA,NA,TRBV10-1,ASSESRQGWNGYT
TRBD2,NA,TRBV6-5,ASSYETSGGDEQF
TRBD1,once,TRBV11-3,ASSPRTGNSPEQY
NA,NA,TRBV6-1,ASSEALPVTNEKLF
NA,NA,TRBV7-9,ASSPSSNTEAF
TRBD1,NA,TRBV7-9,ASSSEPGGTEAF
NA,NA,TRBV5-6,ASSTGQRTFNEQF
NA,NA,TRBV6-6,ASNGGGSEAF
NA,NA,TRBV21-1,ASSPRPGDMSNQPQH